This TCR beta chain was recorded in a study of response to subunit inactivated influenza vaccine. General observations from the study: T cells newly recruited by each seasonal influenza vaccination are few, the authors suggested.

This CDR3 spans 11 amino acids. V lost 4 bases, J lost 5 bases, and 8 bases lay in between. Germline-derived CDR1 and CDR2 are DFQATT and SNEGSKA (reference sequence). TCRdb reprocessed the RT-PCR reads via MiXCR and lists one record per CDR3 protein. The sample consists of about 310,000 distinct CDR3 sequences, around 22% of them appearing once. This clonotype turned up a few times. The antigen remains unidentified. The sequence came from a man aged 45-69 years who received an inactivated influenza vaccine. The sequences come from PBMCs from blood, collected about 20 months after vaccination. The chain is built from TRBV20-1 and TRBJ1-2, with a tentative D call TRBD1 (5 bases). Here the CDR3 DNA reads TGCAGTGCTACCTCAGGGTATGGCTACACCTTC. This translates into CSATSGYGYTF.